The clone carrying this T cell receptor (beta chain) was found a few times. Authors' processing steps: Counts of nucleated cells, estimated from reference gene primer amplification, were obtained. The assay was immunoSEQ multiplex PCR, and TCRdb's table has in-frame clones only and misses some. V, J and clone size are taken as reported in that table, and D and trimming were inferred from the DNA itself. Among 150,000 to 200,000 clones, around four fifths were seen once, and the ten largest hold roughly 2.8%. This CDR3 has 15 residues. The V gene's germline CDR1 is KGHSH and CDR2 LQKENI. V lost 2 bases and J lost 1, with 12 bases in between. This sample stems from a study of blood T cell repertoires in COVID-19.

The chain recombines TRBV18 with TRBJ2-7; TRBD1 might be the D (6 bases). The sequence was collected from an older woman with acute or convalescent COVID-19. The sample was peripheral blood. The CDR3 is CASSPKQGLSYEQYF. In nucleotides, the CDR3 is TGTGCCAGCTCACCAAAACAGGGCCTTTCCTACGAGCAGTACTTC.